Listed below are T cell receptor beta chains from one sample, sequenced in a study of blood T cell repertoires in COVID-19. Sequencing used immunoSEQ multiplex PCR; TCRdb keeps in-frame clones, though not all of them. The sample includes 65,000 to 70,000 clones, just under 80% of them seen just once. Sequences were obtained from peripheral blood. The receptors here all came from a woman in her sixties or seventies with acute or convalescent COVID-19. The CDR3 runs from the conserved cysteine through the conserved F or W.

>TRBJ2-7|TRBV28|14
CASSRGPGAYEQYF
>TRBJ1-2|TRBV7-2|15
CASSSKPGQDYGYTF
>TRBJ1-1|TRBV4-2|16
CASSQEVVSGDTEAFF
>TRBJ2-7|TRBV7-9|13
CASRGQVPYEQYF
>TRBJ2-1|TRBV24-1|15
CATSEASGDRNEQFF
>TRBJ1-2|TRBV6-1|17
CASSDRNSPITLDGYTF
>TRBJ2-7|TRBV6-5|15
CASSYSKLAGIEQYF
>TRBJ2-2|TRBV2|14
CASSVKGVIGELFF
>TRBJ1-5|TRBV7-9|14
CASSSDRGDQPQHF
>TRBJ2-3|TRBV7-3|13
CASSPVPTDTQYF
>TRBJ2-7|TRBV30|11
CAWMREYEQYF
>TRBJ1-2|TRBV28|14
CASSSYGTAYGYTF
>TRBJ2-7|TRBV18|14
CASSPRGTVEGQYF
>TRBJ1-2|TRBV9|14
CASSPGGGRDGYTF
>TRBJ1-1|TRBV3-1/TRBV3-2|16
CASSQDSGGARTEAFF
>TRBJ1-3|TRBV5-1|16
CASSTTATGSGNTIYF
>TRBJ2-6|TRBV10-3|13
CAINQGGANVLTF
>TRBJ1-4|TRBV2|13
CASSPTPGEKLFF
>TRBJ2-5|TRBV9|14
CASSVGGGGETQYF
>TRBJ1-1|TRBV6-5|13
CATAPGLNTEAFF
>TRBJ2-2|TRBV19|15
CASQREAPVSGELFF
>TRBJ1-1|TRBV12-3/TRBV12-4|13
CASSPGQAWEAFF
>TRBJ1-5|TRBV6-7|13
CASSYGRNQPQHF
>TRBJ2-5|TRBV27|15
CASSPRQGASKTQYF
>TRBJ2-7|TRBV7-9|14
CASSVNPGELEQYF
>TRBJ2-6|TRBV2|15
CASSRTGTGANVLTF
>TRBJ2-7|TRBV6-5|13
CASSREEVYEQYF
>TRBJ2-3|TRBV6-5|14
CASSPSGTTDTQYF
>TRBJ1-6|TRBV2|12
CASSGEGSPLHF
>TRBJ1-5|TRBV27|15
CASSLTGTANQPQHF
>TRBJ2-5|TRBV5-4|13
CASSTRQGRTQYF
>TRBJ2-7|TRBV15|14
CAPGSKAEAYEQYF
>TRBJ2-2|TRBV5-1|15
CASSLISANTGELFF
>TRBJ2-1|TRBV28|15
CASTVTGAAYNEQFF
>TRBJ2-5|TRBV6-5|12
CASTTSRETQYF
>TRBJ2-7|TRBV13|16
CASSTRLGGDTYEQYF
>TRBJ2-3|TRBV7-2|17
CASSRLAGSTSTDTQYF
>TRBJ2-3|TRBV19|17
CASSIDLRTGGTDTQYF
>TRBJ1-1|TRBV27|11
CASGQNTEAFF
>TRBJ1-2|TRBV7-2|14
CASSSSGGDGGYTF
>TRBJ2-6|TRBV30|16
CAWSEGGSSGANVLTF
>TRBJ1-3|TRBV3-1/TRBV3-2|14
CASSPDIVGNTIYF
>TRBJ2-7|TRBV19|13
CASMGQFSYEQYF
>TRBJ1-2|TRBV4-2|14
CASSQARVVGGYTF
>TRBJ2-6|TRBV6-6|13
CASSTAGANVLTF
>TRBJ2-3|TRBV27|15
CASSLGGDRTDTQYF
>TRBJ1-2|TRBV27|15
CASSFRTGANYGYTF
>TRBJ1-5|TRBV5-1|15
CASSPGQGPSQPQHF